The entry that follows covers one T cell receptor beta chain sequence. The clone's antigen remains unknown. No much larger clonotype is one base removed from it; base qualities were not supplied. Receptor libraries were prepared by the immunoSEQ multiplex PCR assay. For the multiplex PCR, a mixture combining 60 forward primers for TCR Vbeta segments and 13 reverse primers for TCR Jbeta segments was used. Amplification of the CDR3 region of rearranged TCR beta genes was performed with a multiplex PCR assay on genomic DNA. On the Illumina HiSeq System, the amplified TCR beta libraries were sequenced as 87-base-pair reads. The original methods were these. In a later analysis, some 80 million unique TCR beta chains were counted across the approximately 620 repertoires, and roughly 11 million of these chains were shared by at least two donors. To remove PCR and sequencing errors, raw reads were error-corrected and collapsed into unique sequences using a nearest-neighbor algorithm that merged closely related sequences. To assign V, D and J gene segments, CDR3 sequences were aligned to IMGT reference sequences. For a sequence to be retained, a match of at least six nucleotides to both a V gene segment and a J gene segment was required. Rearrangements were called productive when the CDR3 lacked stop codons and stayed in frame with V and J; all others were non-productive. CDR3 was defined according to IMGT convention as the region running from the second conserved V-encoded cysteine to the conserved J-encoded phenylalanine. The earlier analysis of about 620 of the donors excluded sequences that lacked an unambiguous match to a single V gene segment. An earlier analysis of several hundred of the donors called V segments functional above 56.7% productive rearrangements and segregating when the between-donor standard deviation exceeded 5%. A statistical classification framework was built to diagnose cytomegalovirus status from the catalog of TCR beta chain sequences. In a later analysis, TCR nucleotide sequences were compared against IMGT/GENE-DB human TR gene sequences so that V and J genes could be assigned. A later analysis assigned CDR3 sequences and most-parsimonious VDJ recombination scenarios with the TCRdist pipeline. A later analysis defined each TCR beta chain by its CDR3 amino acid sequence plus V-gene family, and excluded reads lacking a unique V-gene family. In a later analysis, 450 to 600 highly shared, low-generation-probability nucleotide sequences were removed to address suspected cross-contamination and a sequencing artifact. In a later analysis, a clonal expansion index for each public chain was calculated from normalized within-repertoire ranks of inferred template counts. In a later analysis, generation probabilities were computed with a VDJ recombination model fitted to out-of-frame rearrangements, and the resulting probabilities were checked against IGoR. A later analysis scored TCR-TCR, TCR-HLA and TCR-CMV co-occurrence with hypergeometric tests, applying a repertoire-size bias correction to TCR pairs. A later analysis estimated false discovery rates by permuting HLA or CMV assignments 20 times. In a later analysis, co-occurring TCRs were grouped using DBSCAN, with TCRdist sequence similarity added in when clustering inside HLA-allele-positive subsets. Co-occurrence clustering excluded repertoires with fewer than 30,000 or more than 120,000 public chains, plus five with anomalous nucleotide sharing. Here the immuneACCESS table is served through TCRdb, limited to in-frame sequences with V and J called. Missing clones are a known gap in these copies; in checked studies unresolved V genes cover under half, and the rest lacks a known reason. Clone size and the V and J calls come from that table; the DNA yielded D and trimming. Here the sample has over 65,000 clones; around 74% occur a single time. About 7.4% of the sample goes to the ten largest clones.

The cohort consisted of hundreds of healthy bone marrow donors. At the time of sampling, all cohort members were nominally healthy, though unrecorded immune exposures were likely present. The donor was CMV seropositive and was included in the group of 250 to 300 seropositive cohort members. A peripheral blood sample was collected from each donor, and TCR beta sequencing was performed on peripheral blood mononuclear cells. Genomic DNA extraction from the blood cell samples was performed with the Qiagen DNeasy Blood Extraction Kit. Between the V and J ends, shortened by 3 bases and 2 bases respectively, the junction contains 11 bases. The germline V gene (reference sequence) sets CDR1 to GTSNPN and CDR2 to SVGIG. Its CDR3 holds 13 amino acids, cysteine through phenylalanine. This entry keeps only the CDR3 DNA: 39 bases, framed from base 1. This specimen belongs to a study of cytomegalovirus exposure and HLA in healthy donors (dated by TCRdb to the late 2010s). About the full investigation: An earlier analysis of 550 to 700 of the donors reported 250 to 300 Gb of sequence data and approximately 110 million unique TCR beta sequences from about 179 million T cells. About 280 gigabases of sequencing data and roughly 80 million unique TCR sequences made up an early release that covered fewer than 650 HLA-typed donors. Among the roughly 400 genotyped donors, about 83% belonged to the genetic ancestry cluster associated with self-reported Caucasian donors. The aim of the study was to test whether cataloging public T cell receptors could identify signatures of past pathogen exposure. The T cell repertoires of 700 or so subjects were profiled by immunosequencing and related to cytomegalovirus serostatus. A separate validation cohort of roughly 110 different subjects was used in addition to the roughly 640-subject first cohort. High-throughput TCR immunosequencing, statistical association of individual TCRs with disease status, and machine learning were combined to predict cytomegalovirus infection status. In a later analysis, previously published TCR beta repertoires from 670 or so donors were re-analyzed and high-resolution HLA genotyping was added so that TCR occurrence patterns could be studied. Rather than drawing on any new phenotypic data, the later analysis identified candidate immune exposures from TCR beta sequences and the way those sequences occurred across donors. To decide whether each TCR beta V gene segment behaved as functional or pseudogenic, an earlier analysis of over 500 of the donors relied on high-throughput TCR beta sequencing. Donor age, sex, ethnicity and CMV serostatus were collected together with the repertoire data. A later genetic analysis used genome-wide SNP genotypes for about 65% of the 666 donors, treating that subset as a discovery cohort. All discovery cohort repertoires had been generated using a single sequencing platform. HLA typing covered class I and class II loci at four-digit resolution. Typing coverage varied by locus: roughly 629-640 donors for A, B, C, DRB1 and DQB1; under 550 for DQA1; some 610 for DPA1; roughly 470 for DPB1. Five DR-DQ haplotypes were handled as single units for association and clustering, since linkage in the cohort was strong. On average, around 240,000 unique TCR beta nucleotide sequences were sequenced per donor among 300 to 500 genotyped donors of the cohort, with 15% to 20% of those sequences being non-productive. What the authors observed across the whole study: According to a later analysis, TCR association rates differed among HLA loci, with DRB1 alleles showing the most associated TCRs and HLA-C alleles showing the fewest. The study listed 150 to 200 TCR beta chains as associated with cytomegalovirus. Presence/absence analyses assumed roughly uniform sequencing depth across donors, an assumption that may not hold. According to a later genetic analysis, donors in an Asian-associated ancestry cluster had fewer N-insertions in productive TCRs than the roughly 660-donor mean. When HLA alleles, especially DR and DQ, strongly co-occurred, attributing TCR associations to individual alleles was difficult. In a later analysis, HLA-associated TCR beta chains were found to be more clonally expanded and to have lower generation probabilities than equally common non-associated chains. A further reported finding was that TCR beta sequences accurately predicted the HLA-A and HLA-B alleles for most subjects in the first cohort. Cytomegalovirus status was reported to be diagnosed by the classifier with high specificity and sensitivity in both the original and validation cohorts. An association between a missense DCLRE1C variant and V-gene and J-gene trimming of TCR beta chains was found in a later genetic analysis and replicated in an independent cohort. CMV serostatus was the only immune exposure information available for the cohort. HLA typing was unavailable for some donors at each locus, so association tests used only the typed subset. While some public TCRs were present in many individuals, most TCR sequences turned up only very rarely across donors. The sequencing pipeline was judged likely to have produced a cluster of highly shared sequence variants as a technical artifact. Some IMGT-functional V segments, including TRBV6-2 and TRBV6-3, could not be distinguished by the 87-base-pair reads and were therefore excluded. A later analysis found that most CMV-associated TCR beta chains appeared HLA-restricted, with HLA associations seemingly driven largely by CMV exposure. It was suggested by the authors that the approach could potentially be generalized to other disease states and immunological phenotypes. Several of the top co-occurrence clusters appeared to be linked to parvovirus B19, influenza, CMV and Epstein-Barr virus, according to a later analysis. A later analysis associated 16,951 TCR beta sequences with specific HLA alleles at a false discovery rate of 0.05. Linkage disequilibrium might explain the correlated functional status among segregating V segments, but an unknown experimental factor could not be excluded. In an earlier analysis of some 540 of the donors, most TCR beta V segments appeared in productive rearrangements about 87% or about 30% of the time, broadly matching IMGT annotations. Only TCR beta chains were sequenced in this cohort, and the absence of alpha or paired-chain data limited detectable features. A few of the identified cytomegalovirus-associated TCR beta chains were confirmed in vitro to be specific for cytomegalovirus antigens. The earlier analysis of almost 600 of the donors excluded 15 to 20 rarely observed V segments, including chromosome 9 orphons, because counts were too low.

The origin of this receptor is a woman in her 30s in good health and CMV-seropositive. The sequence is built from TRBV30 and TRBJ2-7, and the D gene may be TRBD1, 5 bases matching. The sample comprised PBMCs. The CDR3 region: CAWRQGPTYEQYF. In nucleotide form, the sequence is TGTGCCTGGAGGCAGGGTCCTACCTACGAGCAGTACTTC. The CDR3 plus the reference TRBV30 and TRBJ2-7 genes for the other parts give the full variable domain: SQTIHQWPATLVQPVGSPLSLECTVEGTSNPNLYWYRQAAGRGLQLLFYSVGIGQISSEVPQNLSASRPQDRQFILSSKKLLLSDSGFYLCAWRQGPTYEQYFGPGTRLTVT.